The source of this TCR beta chain is a study of cytomegalovirus exposure and HLA in healthy donors. Study-wide results and caveats: Later examination showed HLA-associated TCR beta chains had greater clonal expansion than equally common others. Immune exposure information available was restricted to CMV serostatus. Sequencing had likely introduced a cluster of highly shared sequence variants as an artifact. According to an earlier analysis, most TCR beta V segments yielded productive rearrangements about 87% or about 30% of the time.

V shed 5 bases and J 7 bases; nucleotides not matched to a gene: 4. The CDR3 totals 11 residues. Germline V gene sequence: CDR1 DFQATT, CDR2 SNEGSKA (reference sequence). Notes on this clone: Its antigen is still unknown.

Both 60 Vbeta primers and 13 Jbeta primers went into the PCR. TCRdb's copy holds only in-frame clones and misses some; the assay was immunoSEQ multiplex PCR. This repertoire includes just under 80,000 clones. The sample comprised PBMCs. This TCR was recovered from a man aged 18 to 29 in good health and CMV-seropositive. The chain uses TRBV20-1 and TRBJ1-1, with 7 bases lining up with TRBD1. CDR3 in DNA: TGCAGTGCTCCCGACAGGGATGAAGCTTTCTTT. It codes for CSAPDRDEAFF.